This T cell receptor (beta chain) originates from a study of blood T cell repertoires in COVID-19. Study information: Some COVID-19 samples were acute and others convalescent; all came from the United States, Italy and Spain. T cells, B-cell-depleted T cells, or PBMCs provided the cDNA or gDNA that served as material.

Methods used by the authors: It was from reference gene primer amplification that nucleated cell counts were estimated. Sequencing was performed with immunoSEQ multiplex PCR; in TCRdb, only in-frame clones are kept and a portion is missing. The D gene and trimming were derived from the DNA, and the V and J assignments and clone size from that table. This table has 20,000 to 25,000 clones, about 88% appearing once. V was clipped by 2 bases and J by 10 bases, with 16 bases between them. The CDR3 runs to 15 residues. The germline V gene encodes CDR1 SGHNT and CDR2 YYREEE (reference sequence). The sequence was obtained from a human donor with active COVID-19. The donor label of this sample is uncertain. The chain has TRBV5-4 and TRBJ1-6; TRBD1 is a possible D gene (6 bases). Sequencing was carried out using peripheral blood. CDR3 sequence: CASSFRDRQESPLHF. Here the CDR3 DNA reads TGTGCCAGCAGCTTTCGTGACAGGCAAGAGTCACCCCTCCACTTT.